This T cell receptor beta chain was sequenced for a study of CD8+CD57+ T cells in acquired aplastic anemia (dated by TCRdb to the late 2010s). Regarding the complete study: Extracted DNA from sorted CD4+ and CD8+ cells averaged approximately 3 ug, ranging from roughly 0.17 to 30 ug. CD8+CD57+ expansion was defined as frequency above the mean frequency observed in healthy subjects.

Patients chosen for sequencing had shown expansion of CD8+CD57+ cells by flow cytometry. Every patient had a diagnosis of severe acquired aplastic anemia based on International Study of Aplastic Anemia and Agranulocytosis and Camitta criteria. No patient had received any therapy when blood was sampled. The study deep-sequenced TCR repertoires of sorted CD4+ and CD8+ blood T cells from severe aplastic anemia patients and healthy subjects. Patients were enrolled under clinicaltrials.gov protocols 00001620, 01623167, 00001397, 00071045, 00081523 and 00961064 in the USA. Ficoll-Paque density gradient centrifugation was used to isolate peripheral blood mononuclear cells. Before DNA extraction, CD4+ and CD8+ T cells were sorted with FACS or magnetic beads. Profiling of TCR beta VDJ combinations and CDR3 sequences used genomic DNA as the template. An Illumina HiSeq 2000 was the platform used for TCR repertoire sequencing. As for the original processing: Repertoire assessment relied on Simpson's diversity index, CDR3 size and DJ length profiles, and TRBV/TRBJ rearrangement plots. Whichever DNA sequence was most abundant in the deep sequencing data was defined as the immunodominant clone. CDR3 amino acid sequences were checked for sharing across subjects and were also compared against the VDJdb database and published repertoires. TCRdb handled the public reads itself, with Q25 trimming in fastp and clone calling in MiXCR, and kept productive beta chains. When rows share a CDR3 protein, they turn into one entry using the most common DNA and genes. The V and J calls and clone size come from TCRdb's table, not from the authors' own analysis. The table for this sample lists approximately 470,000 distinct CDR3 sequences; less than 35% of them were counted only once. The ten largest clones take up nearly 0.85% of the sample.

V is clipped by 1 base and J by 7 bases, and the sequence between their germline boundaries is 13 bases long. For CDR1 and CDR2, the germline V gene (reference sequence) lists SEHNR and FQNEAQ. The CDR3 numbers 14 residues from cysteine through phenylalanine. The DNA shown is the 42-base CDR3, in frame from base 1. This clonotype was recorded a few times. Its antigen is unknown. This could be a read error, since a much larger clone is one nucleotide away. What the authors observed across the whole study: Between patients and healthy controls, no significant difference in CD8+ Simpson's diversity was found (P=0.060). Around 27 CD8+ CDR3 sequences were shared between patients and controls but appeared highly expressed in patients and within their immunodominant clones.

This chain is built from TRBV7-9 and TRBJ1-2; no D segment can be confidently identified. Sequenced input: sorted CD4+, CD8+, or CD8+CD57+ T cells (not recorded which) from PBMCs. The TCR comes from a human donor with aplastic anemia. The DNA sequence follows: TGTGCCAGCAGCTTAGATGGGCGGCTCTGTGGCTACACCTTC. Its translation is CASSLDGRLCGYTF.